This T cell receptor (beta chain) appears in the sequencing data of a study of beta chain features in type 1 diabetes. In regard to this clone: The antigen is unknown.

Study-wide findings and caveats: TCRB CDR3s from Type 1 diabetes patients were moderately but significantly shorter in all four CD4+ subsets.

V lost 3 bases to trimming and J lost 15 bases, with 15 bases between them. The V gene's germline CDR1 is KGHSH and CDR2 LQKENI. CDR3 length equals 12 residues. Expressed TCRB transcripts were sequenced because the isolated RNA had all been reverse transcribed beforehand. Sequencing used immunoSEQ multiplex PCR; TCRdb keeps in-frame clones, though not all of them. The sample lists about 29,000 clones, less than 60% occurring once. The sequence derives from a woman under 30 with type 1 diabetes. The gene calls are TRBV18 and TRBJ2-1; TRBD1 is a possible D gene (6 bases). The sequenced sample was Tregs from blood. The CDR3 sequence is CASSPGGQWPFF. DNA of the CDR3: TGTGCCAGCTCACCTGGTGGACAGTGGCCGTTCTTC.